Following are 17 T cell receptor beta chains from one sample sequenced in a study of human T cells and chemical hapten exposure. Time point of the sample: patch test 2, 6 weeks after DPC sensitization. The treatment is: therapeutic diphenylcyclopropenone sensitization with weekly scalp DPC. TCRdb recomputed calls from the RACE reads with MiXCR, one row per CDR3 protein. The repertoire holds about 85,000 distinct CDR3 sequences, roughly 11% seen once, with roughly 1.4% in the top ten. Sequencing used whole blood, obtained in connection with sensitization to the hapten diphenylcyclopropenone (DPC). All receptors derive from a man younger than 35 with alopecia areata. Some clones in this sample may be carry-over from other donors' samples.

The chain carries TRBV24-1 and TRBJ2-3; possibly TRBD2 for D (6 bases). Germline CDR1 KGHDR, CDR2 SFDVKD. V shed 2 bases and J shed 2 bases, with 10 bases lying between them. This CDR3 has 15 amino acids. CDR3 DNA sequence: TGTGCCACCAGTGATTCCGCGGGATTCACAGATACGCAGTATTTT. It translates to CATSDSAGFTDTQYF.

This clonotype turned up a few times. CDR3 bases: TGTGCCAGTAGTGGGGACAGGTGGAGGGAGCAGTTCTTC. Amino acid sequence: CASSGDRWREQFF. The V gene is TRBV19, the J gene TRBJ2-1; 8 bases line up with TRBD1. This CDR3 is 13 amino acids long. The J segment lost 10 bases and the V segment lost 5 bases, leaving 7 bases of the junction unmatched. Looked up from germline, CDR1 is LNHDA and CDR2 is SQIVND (reference sequence).

The table lists this clonotype with many counts. The chain is built from TRBV11-2 and TRBJ2-1; no reliable D call. Germline V lookup: CDR1 SGHAT, CDR2 FQNNGV. The CDR3 spans 15 residues. Trimming left V 0 bases short and J 8 bases short, with 14 bases between. The CDR3 region is CASSLDRHPRDEQFF. Here the CDR3 DNA reads TGTGCCAGCAGCTTAGATCGGCACCCCCGGGATGAGCAGTTCTTC.

A few counts support this clonotype. The rearrangement joins TRBV11-2 to TRBJ2-7; maybe TRBD1 (6 bases). The CDR3 has 14 amino acids. Germline CDR1 is SGHAT and CDR2 is FQNNGV. V was trimmed by 8 bases and J by 1 base, leaving 15 bases between them. In nucleotides, the CDR3 is TGTGCCAGCGCTACCGGGACAAATTCCTACGAGCAGTACTTC. This gives the protein CASATGTNSYEQYF. The whole variable domain, remainder taken from reference TRBV11-2 and TRBJ2-7, is EAGVAQSPRYKIIEKRQSVAFWCNPISGHATLYWYQQILGQGPKLLIQFQNNGVVDDSQLPKDRFSAERLKGVDSTLKIQPAKLEDSAVYLCASATGTNSYEQYFGPGTRLTVT.

This clonotype showed up many times. The chain links TRBV12-3 or TRBV12-4 to TRBJ2-1, with unresolved D. V gave up 1 base and J gave up 6 bases, with 19 bases separating them. The CDR3 is made up of 17 amino acids. CDR3 nucleotides: TGTGCCAGCAGTTTAGACCGTCCCGGCCCCGTAGGCAATGAGCAGTTCTTC. Encoded protein: CASSLDRPGPVGNEQFF.

This clonotype appeared many times. The J gene is TRBJ2-2, the V gene TRBV7-3; TRBD2 agrees at 8 bases. Germline trimming cut 2 bases from V and 6 bases from J; bases unmatched to any gene: 2. The CDR3 is 14 residues long. Germline CDR1 SGHTA, CDR2 FQGTGA. CDR3 sequence: CASSLGLASGELFF. CDR3 coding DNA: TGTGCCAGCAGCTTAGGACTAGCCTCCGGGGAGCTGTTTTTT.

The sample holds a few counts of this clonotype. The chain carries TRBV19 and TRBJ2-4; D is uncertain. CDR1 is LNHDA and CDR2 is SQIVND in the germline V gene (reference sequence). The CDR3 length is 17 residues. Trimming pared 5 bases from V and 0 bases from J, leaving 17 bases between. In nucleotides, the CDR3 is TGTGCCAGTAGTCCTCTTTCCACACCGCTAGCCAAAAACATTCAGTACTTC. Its translation: CASSPLSTPLAKNIQYF. The full variable domain, rest sourced from reference TRBV19 and TRBJ2-4, is DGGITQSPKYLFRKEGQNVTLSCEQNLNHDAMYWYRQDPGQGLRLIYYSQIVNDFQKGDIAEGYSVSREKKESFPLTVTSAQKNPTAFYLCASSPLSTPLAKNIQYFGAGTRLSVL.

V and J are TRBV6-2 or TRBV6-3 and TRBJ2-1, with a tentative D call TRBD1 (5 bases). Germline values: CDR1 MNHEY, CDR2 SVGEGT. The ends were cut back, 7 bases at V and 12 bases at J, with 22 bases in the middle. The CDR3 length is 14 residues. The CDR3 coding sequence is TGTGCCAGCAACAAGGGTCAGGGATGGATCTCGCAGTTCTTC. This gives the protein CASNKGQGWISQFF.

The table lists this clonotype with a few counts. The chain employs TRBV18 and TRBJ2-7; tentatively, D is TRBD2 (6 bases). The CDR3 has 16 residues. V shed 2 bases and J shed 3 bases, with 17 bases lying between them. Germline V lookup: CDR1 KGHSH, CDR2 LQKENI. The CDR3 nucleotides read TGTGCCAGCTCACCATTCCGGGACTCCAAGAACTACGAGCAGTACTTC. Its protein is CASSPFRDSKNYEQYF.

This clonotype has ten or more counts. The CDR3 DNA sequence: TGTGCCAGCAGTTTAGATCAGCCCCAGCATTTT. It translates to CASSLDQPQHF. The V gene is TRBV28, the J gene TRBJ1-5, with D hard to call. CDR3 length: 11 amino acids. CDR1 and CDR2 (germline): MDHEN, SYDVKM. With 2 bases removed from V and 5 bases from J, the gap between germline ends came to 1 base.

This clonotype has ten or more counts. This chain connects TRBV7-9 to TRBJ2-7; maybe TRBD2 (5 bases). Germline V gene lookup returns CDR1 SEHNR and CDR2 FQNEAQ (reference sequence). The V gene lost 0 bases and the J gene lost 4 bases, with 10 bases spanning the gap. This CDR3 contains 14 residues. This CDR3 is CASSLAGPGYEQYF. The CDR3 nucleotides read TGTGCCAGCAGCTTAGCGGGTCCGGGGTACGAGCAGTACTTC.

The J gene is TRBJ2-3, the V gene TRBV9; 7 bases agree with TRBD2. Germline CDR1 SGDLS, CDR2 YYNGEE. This CDR3 is 14 amino acids long. J gave up 6 bases and V 1 base, and 5 bases lay outside the gene matches. This CDR3 is CASSVLTSEDTQYF. DNA of the CDR3: TGTGCCAGCAGCGTATTAACTAGCGAGGATACGCAGTATTTT.

J is TRBJ1-5 and V is TRBV6-5; possible D gene TRBD1, 6 bases. The length of the CDR3 is 15 residues. Germline CDR1 and CDR2: MNHEY and SVGAGI. V was shortened by 4 bases and J by 3 bases, with 13 bases between the two germline ends. CDR3 DNA: TGTGCCAGCAGTTTACAACAGGGCCCCAATCAGCCCCAGCATTTT. Protein sequence: CASSLQQGPNQPQHF.

This clonotype was counted at least ten times. This chain links TRBV4-3 with TRBJ2-1; no reliable D call. The V end was cut by 2 bases, the J end by 8 bases, with 10 bases between. The CDR3 extends over 13 amino acids. Germline CDR1 is LGHNA and CDR2 is YSLEER. The CDR3 sequence: CASSQFRYDEQFF. CDR3 in DNA: TGCGCCAGCAGCCAATTCAGGTATGATGAGCAGTTCTTC.

This chain links TRBV7-2 with TRBJ2-7; D gene unclear. The germline V gene encodes CDR1 SGHTA and CDR2 FQGNSA. V gave up 1 base and J gave up 3 bases, with 4 bases separating them. This CDR3 has 12 residues. CDR3 protein: CASSLVGYEQYF. Written as DNA, the CDR3 is TGTGCCAGCAGCTTAGTAGGCTACGAGCAGTACTTC.

V usage is TRBV28 and J usage is TRBJ2-2; D may be TRBD2 (6 bases). The CDR3 runs 16 residues. Per the germline V gene, CDR1 is MDHEN and CDR2 is SYDVKM. Trimming removed 3 bases at V and 0 bases at J, with 11 bases between. The CDR3 loop is CASSFYPGANTGELFF. The CDR3 DNA reads as TGTGCCAGCAGTTTCTATCCGGGGGCGAACACCGGGGAGCTGTTTTTT.

The chain combines TRBV6-5 with TRBJ2-3; D is possibly TRBD2 (6 bases). The CDR3 spans 16 residues. The germline V gene has CDR1 MNHEY and CDR2 SVGAGI. V was pared by 2 bases and J by 0 bases, with 12 bases between. CDR3 in amino acids: CASSYGSGVSTDTQYF. CDR3 DNA: TGTGCCAGCAGTTACGGGTCGGGAGTCAGCACAGATACGCAGTATTTT.